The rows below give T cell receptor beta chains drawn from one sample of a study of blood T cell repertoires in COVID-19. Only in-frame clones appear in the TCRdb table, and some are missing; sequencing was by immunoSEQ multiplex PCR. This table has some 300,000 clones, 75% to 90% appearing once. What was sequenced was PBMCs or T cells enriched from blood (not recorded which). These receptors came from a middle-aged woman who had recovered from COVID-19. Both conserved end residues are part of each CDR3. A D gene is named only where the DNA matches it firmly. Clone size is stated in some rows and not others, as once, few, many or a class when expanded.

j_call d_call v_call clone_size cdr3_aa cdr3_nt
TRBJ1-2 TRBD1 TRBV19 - CASSPSRDSNYGYTF TGTGCCAGTAGCCCCTCCCGGGACAGCAACTATGGCTACACCTTC
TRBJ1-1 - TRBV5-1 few CASSSEPRQTRNTEAFF TGCGCCAGCAGCTCCGAACCCAGACAGACGAGGAACACTGAAGCTTTCTTT
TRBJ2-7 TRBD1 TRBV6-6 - CASRDRTGDYEQYF TGTGCCAGCAGGGATCGGACAGGGGACTACGAGCAGTACTTC
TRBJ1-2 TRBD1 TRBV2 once CASRKGGQGFDYGYTF TGTGCCAGCAGGAAAGGGGGACAGGGGTTCGACTATGGCTACACCTTC
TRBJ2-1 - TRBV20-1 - CSAVELELEFF TGCAGTGCGGTCGAACTTGAGCTGGAGTTCTTC
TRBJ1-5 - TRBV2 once CASSAPLSGNQPQHF TGTGCCAGCAGTGCCCCCCTCTCGGGGAATCAGCCCCAGCATTTT
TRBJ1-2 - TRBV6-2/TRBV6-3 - CASSMREDGYTF TGTGCCAGCAGTATGAGGGAGGATGGCTACACCTTC
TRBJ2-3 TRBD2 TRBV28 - CASRTRGETDTQYF TGTGCCAGCAGGACCCGGGGGGAAACAGATACGCAGTATTTT
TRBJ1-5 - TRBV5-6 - CASSLGQVASQPQHF TGTGCCAGCAGCTTGGGACAGGTGGCTAGTCAGCCCCAGCATTTT
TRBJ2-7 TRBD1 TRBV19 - CATGTATYEQYF TGTGCCACCGGGACAGCAACCTACGAGCAGTACTTC
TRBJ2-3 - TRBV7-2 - CASSSYLQGFNPSTDTQYF TGTGCCAGCAGCTCGTATTTACAGGGATTCAATCCTAGCACAGATACGCAGTATTTT
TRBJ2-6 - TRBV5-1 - CASSLDASGDTSGANVLTF TGCGCCAGCAGCTTGGACGCCTCGGGGGATACCTCTGGGGCCAACGTCCTGACTTTC
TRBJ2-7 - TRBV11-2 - CASSLGHGTYIYEQYF TGTGCCAGCAGCTTAGGCCACGGGACTTATATCTACGAGCAGTACTTC
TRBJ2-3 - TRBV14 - CASSLLGLSTDTQYF TGTGCCAGCAGCCTACTAGGGCTTAGCACAGATACGCAGTATTTT
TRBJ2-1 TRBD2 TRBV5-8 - CASREGLAGASLSREQFF TGTGCCAGCAGGGAGGGACTAGCGGGGGCTTCGCTCTCACGTGAGCAGTTCTTC
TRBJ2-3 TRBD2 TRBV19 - CASSAREAGVPDTQYF TGTGCCAGTAGTGCCCGAGAAGCGGGAGTCCCAGATACGCAGTATTTT
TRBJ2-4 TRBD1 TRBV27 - CASSARTGVGNIQYF TGTGCCAGCAGTGCCCGGACAGGGGTCGGAAACATTCAGTACTTC
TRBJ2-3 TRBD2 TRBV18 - CASSPWTSGEGTQYF TGTGCCAGCTCACCATGGACTAGCGGGGAAGGTACGCAGTATTTT
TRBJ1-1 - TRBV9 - CASSKDSLGSEAFF TGTGCCAGCAGCAAGGACAGCCTGGGGTCTGAAGCTTTCTTT
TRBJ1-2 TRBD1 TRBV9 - CASSSNRGRGISYGYTF TGTGCCAGCAGCTCCAACAGGGGGCGGGGAATCTCCTATGGCTACACCTTC
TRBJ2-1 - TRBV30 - CAWTRGNPYNEQFF TGTGCCTGGACTAGGGGTAACCCCTACAATGAGCAGTTCTTC
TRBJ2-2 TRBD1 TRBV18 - CASSPQTLQGLTGELFF TGTGCCAGCTCACCTCAAACCTTACAGGGGCTGACCGGGGAGCTGTTTTTT
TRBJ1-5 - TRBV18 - CASSPEAGYQPQHF TGTGCCAGCTCACCGGAGGCGGGTTATCAGCCCCAGCATTTT
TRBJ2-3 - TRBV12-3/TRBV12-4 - CASSFERRDTQYF TGTGCCAGCAGTTTCGAGCGACGGGATACGCAGTATTTT
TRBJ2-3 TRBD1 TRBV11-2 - CASSLGDSYTDTQYF TGTGCCAGCAGCTTAGGGGACAGTTACACAGATACGCAGTATTTT
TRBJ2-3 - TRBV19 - CASSPRGTDTQYF TGTGCCAGTAGTCCCCGAGGCACAGATACGCAGTATTTT
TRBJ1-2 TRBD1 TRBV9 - CASSASPGQLYGYTF TGTGCCAGCAGCGCCAGTCCGGGACAGCTCTATGGCTACACCTTC
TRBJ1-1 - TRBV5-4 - CASSSRTGGTEAFF TGTGCCAGCAGCTCCCGGACGGGGGGAACTGAAGCTTTCTTT
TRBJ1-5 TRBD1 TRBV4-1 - CASSQEQGGQPQHF TGCGCCAGCAGCCAAGAACAGGGGGGCCAGCCCCAGCATTTT
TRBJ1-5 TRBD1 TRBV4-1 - CASSEDGGGGNQPQHF TGCGCCAGCAGCGAAGACGGAGGGGGCGGCAATCAGCCCCAGCATTTT
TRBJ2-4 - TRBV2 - CASRPLAKNIQYF TGTGCCAGCAGGCCACTAGCCAAAAACATTCAGTACTTC
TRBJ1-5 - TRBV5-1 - CASSPPTGPPQHF TGCGCCAGCAGCCCACCCACAGGCCCGCCCCAGCATTTT
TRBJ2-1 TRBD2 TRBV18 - CASSPLSGRVSYNEQFF TGTGCCAGCTCACCCCTTAGCGGGAGGGTCTCCTACAATGAGCAGTTCTTC
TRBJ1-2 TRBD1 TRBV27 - CASSNTQGQGLGGYTF TGTGCCAGCAGTAACACCCAGGGACAGGGGCTTGGCGGCTACACCTTC
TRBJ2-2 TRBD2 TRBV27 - CASRNRLAGTGELFF TGTGCCAGCCGAAACCGGCTAGCGGGCACCGGGGAGCTGTTTTTT
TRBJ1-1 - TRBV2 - CASSGLLTEAFF TGTGCCAGCAGCGGACTTTTGACTGAAGCTTTCTTT
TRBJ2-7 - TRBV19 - CASSIERETYYEQYF TGTGCCAGTAGTATAGAACGGGAGACTTACTACGAGCAGTACTTC
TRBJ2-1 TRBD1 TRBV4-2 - CASSHPLPGTGYNEQFF TGTGCCAGCAGCCATCCACTCCCCGGGACAGGGTACAATGAGCAGTTCTTC
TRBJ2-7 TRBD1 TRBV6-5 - CASSYSGTGGGYEQYF TGTGCCAGCAGTTACTCAGGGACAGGGGGAGGGTACGAGCAGTACTTC
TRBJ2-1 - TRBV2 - CASSGNRVNEQFF TGTGCCAGCAGTGGAAACAGGGTAAATGAGCAGTTCTTC
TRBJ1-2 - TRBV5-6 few CASSLPGANYGYTF TGTGCCAGCAGCTTGCCAGGGGCTAACTATGGCTACACCTTC
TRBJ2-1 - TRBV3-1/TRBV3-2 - CASRGRDFYNEQFF TGTGCCAGCAGGGGCCGGGACTTTTACAATGAGCAGTTCTTC
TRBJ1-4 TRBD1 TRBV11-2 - CASRFGQGKNEKLFF TGTGCCAGCAGGTTCGGACAGGGAAAGAATGAAAAACTGTTTTTT
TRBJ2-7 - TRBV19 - CASSIDLIGRGGNYEQYF TGTGCCAGTAGTATAGATTTAATCGGGCGAGGAGGCAACTACGAGCAGTACTTC
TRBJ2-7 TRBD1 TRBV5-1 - CASSLRTGSYEQYF TGCGCCAGCAGCCTCAGGACAGGGAGCTACGAGCAGTACTTC